A single sample is the source of the 22 T cell receptor beta chains below, sequenced in a study of T cell changes during pregnancy in multiple sclerosis. Some clones are missing from TCRdb's copy, which holds only in-frame ones; the method was immunoSEQ multiplex PCR. The sample shows around 28,000 clones, roughly nine tenths of them seen only once. Sequencing used CD4+ T cells from peripheral blood mononuclear cells, obtained in the first trimester of pregnancy. These receptors came from a female donor in good health, enrolled as a control in a pregnancy study.

The gene calls are TRBV5-1 and TRBJ2-7; D gene unclear. The CDR3 runs 13 residues. Trimming cost V 1 base and J 3 bases, with 8 bases left between them. Germline V lookup: CDR1 SGHRS, CDR2 YFSETQ. As DNA, the CDR3 is TGCGCCAGCAGCTTGCTAGGAGACTACGAGCAGTACTTC. It translates to CASSLLGDYEQYF.

The chain joins TRBV28 to TRBJ2-3, with 11 positions matching TRBD2. Looked up from germline, CDR1 is MDHEN and CDR2 is SYDVKM. This CDR3 has 16 residues. J was trimmed by 4 bases and V by 5 bases; bases with no gene match: 8. The CDR3 nucleotides are TGTGCCAGCAGTGGATTAGCGGGAGGGAAGGCAGATACGCAGTATTTT. This encodes CASSGLAGGKADTQYF.

The chain joins TRBV28 to TRBJ1-6; the match to TRBD1 covers 7 bases. With 3 bases clipped from V and 5 bases from J, the junction kept 10 bases outside the gene matches. The CDR3 spans 17 residues. The V gene's germline CDR1 is MDHEN and CDR2 SYDVKM. CDR3 sequence: CASSFFGQVEDNSPLHF. Here the CDR3 DNA reads TGTGCCAGCAGTTTCTTCGGACAGGTGGAGGATAATTCACCCCTCCACTTT.

The chain combines TRBV10-2 with TRBJ1-3; TRBD1 might be the D (6 bases). V was pared by 0 bases and J by 7 bases, with 13 bases between. Germline loops: CDR1 WSHSY, CDR2 SAAADI. The CDR3 runs to 15 residues. The CDR3 region has the DNA TGCGCCAGCAGTGAGTCTCCAGGGGCCCGGAACACCATATATTTT. Translation: CASSESPGARNTIYF.

This rearrangement joins TRBV5-5 to TRBJ2-7; D might be TRBD2 (7 bases). Germline CDR1 and CDR2: SGHKS and YYEKEE (reference sequence). The V gene lost 4 bases and the J gene lost 4 bases, with 18 bases spanning the gap. CDR3 length: 15 amino acids. The CDR3 loop reads CASSLGEGGEYEQYF. For the CDR3, the DNA is TGTGCCAGCAGCCTTGGGGAGGGGGGCGAGTACGAGCAGTACTTC.

The chain has TRBV18 and TRBJ1-2, with D perhaps TRBD1 (6 bases). The length of the CDR3 is 15 residues. Germline loops: CDR1 KGHSH, CDR2 LQKENI. V lost 3 bases and J 1 base, leaving 12 bases between the germline ends. CDR3 bases: TGTGCCAGCTCACCTATGGACAGACATAACTATGGCTACACCTTC. It encodes CASSPMDRHNYGYTF.

The chain joins TRBV7-9 to TRBJ2-3; 9 bases match TRBD2. The CDR3 sequence is 17 residues long. The germline CDR1 and CDR2 sequences are SEHNR and FQNEAQ (reference sequence). V gave up 1 base and J gave up 2 bases; unmatched junction bases: 7. CDR3 loop: CASSLDVLAGFTDTQYF. CDR3 in DNA: TGTGCCAGCAGCTTAGATGTTCTAGCGGGGTTCACAGATACGCAGTATTTT.

CDR3 region: CASSEARGSYNEQFF. CDR3 nucleotide sequence: TGTGCCAGCAGTGAAGCGCGGGGGTCCTACAATGAGCAGTTCTTC. The V gene is TRBV2, the J gene TRBJ2-1; 7 nucleotides agree with TRBD2. The V gene end was trimmed by 0 bases and the J gene end by 1 base; junction bases not matched to a gene: 0. The CDR3 sequence is 15 residues long. Germline CDR1 reads SNHLY; CDR2 reads FYNNEI.

This clone was observed a few times. The chain employs TRBV5-6 and TRBJ1-1, with unresolved D. Trimming pared 3 bases from V and 0 bases from J, leaving 6 bases between. The CDR3 has 13 residues. Germline-derived CDR1 and CDR2 are SGHDT and YYEEEE. The CDR3 DNA is TGTGCCAGCAGCTCATCAATGAACACTGAAGCTTTCTTT. Protein sequence: CASSSSMNTEAFF.

The DNA of the CDR3 is TGTGCCAGCAGTGGCGGGGGCCCGGGGGAGACCCAGTACTTC. Protein sequence: CASSGGGPGETQYF. The J gene is TRBJ2-5, the V gene TRBV6-1; the D gene is possibly TRBD2 (7 bases). Trimming cost V 4 bases and J 5 bases, with 14 bases left between them. Germline V gives CDR1 MNHNS, CDR2 SASEGT. The CDR3 spans 14 residues.

This clone showed up just once. The chain links TRBV4-3 to TRBJ2-7; 11 bases match TRBD1. The V gene end was trimmed by 3 bases and the J gene end by 6 bases; junction bases not matched to a gene: 7. The CDR3 has 15 amino acids. From germline, CDR1 is LGHNA and CDR2 YSLEER. The CDR3 region has the DNA TGCGCCAGCAGCCAGGCAGGACAGGGGGCCGGCGAGCAGTACTTC. This translates into CASSQAGQGAGEQYF.

The chain links TRBV5-6 to TRBJ1-2; 9 bases line up with TRBD1. Germline CDR1 and CDR2: SGHDT and YYEEEE. The CDR3 runs 14 residues. V lost 0 bases and J lost 5; bases outside the gene matches: 2. For the CDR3, the DNA is TGTGCCAGCAGCTTGGGACAGGGGGGGTATGGCTACACCTTC. Its translation is CASSLGQGGYGYTF.

The chain couples TRBV9 to TRBJ2-1; 7 nucleotides agree with TRBD2. This CDR3 contains 15 residues. Germline V gives CDR1 SGDLS, CDR2 YYNGEE. Trimming at V came to 0 bases and at J to 8 bases, leaving 8 bases not matched to a gene. DNA for the CDR3: TGTGCCAGCAGCGTAGTCAGCGGGAATTTTGATGAGCAGTTCTTC. Translated: CASSVVSGNFDEQFF.

The V call is TRBV6-1, the J call TRBJ2-1, with D perhaps TRBD2 (5 bases). V dropped 5 bases and J dropped 4 bases, with 12 bases sitting between them. Germline V CDR1 and CDR2: MNHNS, SASEGT. This CDR3 has 14 amino acids. The CDR3 region has the DNA TGTGCCAGCAGTACGGGGAGCAGGTACAATGAGCAGTTCTTC. It yields the protein CASSTGSRYNEQFF.

Concerning this clone: An end of the junction differs from the germline gene, which may be a read error. The CDR3 coding sequence is TGTGCCAGCAGCCAAGATGGGCTCGTTCGCCCCCCGATCTTC. Its translation: CASSQDGLVRPPIF. V usage is TRBV14 and J usage is TRBJ2-1; D uncertain. CDR3 size: 14 residues. Germline CDR1 is SGHDN and CDR2 is FVKESK.

This clone was seen only once. This rearrangement joins TRBV7-2 to TRBJ2-7, with D uncertain. Germline V CDR1 and CDR2: SGHTA, FQGNSA. The V gene lost 10 bases and the J gene lost 4 bases, with 17 bases spanning the gap. The length of the CDR3 is 13 residues. The CDR3 sequence is CATATYPPYEQYF. The CDR3 DNA follows: TGTGCCACCGCGACTTACCCTCCATACGAGCAGTACTTC.

The J gene is TRBJ1-1, the V gene TRBV2, with 8 bases fitting TRBD1. V gave up 6 bases and J gave up 1 base; unmatched junction bases: 4. The CDR3 is 14 amino acids. Germline V CDR1 and CDR2: SNHLY, FYNNEI. CDR3 DNA sequence: TGTGCCAGCAGAGCGCAGGGGGCGAACACTGAAGCTTTCTTT. Amino acids: CASRAQGANTEAFF.

In this sample, this clone turned up once. J is TRBJ1-6 and V is TRBV18, with D perhaps TRBD1 (5 bases). The CDR3 is made up of 12 amino acids. V was trimmed by 6 bases and J by 7 bases, leaving 7 bases between them. CDR1 and CDR2 from the germline V gene are KGHSH and LQKENI. The DNA for the CDR3 is TGTGCCAGCTCGCGGACAAATTCACCCCTCCACTTT. Amino acids: CASSRTNSPLHF.

This sequence joins TRBV6-1 and TRBJ1-4; D remains unclear. The CDR3 has 13 residues. In germline, CDR1 is MNHNS, CDR2 SASEGT. The ends were cut back, 2 bases at V and 8 bases at J, with 9 bases in the middle. The CDR3 loop reads CASSEQLGEKLFF. For the CDR3, the DNA is TGTGCCAGCAGTGAACAGCTGGGCGAAAAACTGTTTTTT.

The chain recombines TRBV5-1 with TRBJ1-6; 9 bases match TRBD1. In germline, CDR1 is SGHRS, CDR2 YFSETQ. Trimming removed 4 bases from V and 7 bases from J; junction bases left unmatched: 12. The CDR3 is 17 residues long. The CDR3 region is CASSPTGDRADNSPLHF. CDR3 nucleotides: TGCGCCAGCAGCCCGACGGGGGACAGGGCGGACAATTCACCCCTCCACTTT.

The V call is TRBV19, the J call TRBJ2-1; 8 bases are a match to TRBD2. Germline lookup yields CDR1 LNHDA and CDR2 SQIVND (reference sequence). This CDR3 has 14 residues. The junction had 9 bases not matched to a gene; V was cut back by 8 bases and J by 6 bases. The CDR3 spells CASRSGLAPNEQFF. CDR3 bases: TGTGCCAGTCGGTCTGGACTAGCTCCCAATGAGCAGTTCTTC.

The chain is built from TRBV27 and TRBJ2-3, with 7 bases aligning to TRBD2. Per the germline V gene, CDR1 is MNHEY and CDR2 is SMNVEV (reference sequence). After removal of 3 bases from V and 1 base from J, the junction contained 1 base not matched to a gene. The CDR3 has 14 amino acids. The CDR3 DNA reads TGTGCCAGCAGTTTTCGGGAGGGCACAGATACGCAGTATTTT. Protein sequence: CASSFREGTDTQYF.